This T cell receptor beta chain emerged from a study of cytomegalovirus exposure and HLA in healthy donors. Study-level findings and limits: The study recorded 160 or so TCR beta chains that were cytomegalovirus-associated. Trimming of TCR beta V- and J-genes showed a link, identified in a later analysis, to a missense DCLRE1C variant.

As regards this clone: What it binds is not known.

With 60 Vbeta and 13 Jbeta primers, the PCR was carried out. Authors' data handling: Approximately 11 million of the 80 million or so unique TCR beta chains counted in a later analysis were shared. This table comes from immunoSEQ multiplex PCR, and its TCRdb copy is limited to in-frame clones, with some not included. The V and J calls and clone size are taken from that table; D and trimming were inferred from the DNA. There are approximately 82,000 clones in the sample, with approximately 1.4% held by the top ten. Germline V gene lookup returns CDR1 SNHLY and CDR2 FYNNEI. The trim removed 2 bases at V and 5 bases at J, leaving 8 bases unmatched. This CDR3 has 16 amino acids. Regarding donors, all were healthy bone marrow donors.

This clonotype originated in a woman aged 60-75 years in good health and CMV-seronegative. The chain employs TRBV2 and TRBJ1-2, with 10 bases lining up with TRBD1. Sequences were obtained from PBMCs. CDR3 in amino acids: CASSESGTGVGYGYTF. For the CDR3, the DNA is TGTGCCAGCAGTGAATCAGGGACAGGGGTGGGGTATGGCTACACCTTC.